Listed here are 10 T cell receptor beta chains from one sample, sequenced in a study of identical twins. TCRdb re-analysed the 5' RACE reads in MiXCR, keeping a single row per CDR3 protein. The repertoire consists of approximately 1.8 million distinct CDR3 sequences, with more than 30% occurring once and the leading ten covering more than 0.25%. The sample was cord blood. Receptors were obtained from a newborn girl in good health.

V gene TRBV20-1 combines with J gene TRBJ2-1; D may be TRBD2 (5 bases). The CDR3 extends over 15 amino acids. Germline values: CDR1 DFQATT, CDR2 SNEGSKA (reference sequence). In nucleotides, the CDR3 is TGCTCGGGTGCGGGCGGGCGGAGCTCCTACAATGAGCAGTTCTTC. Residues: CSGAGGRSSYNEQFF.

This clonotype was found a few times. This chain connects TRBV2 to TRBJ2-2; 9 bases fit TRBD2. Germline V gene sequence: CDR1 SNHLY, CDR2 FYNNEI. Germline trimming cut 2 bases from V and 5 bases from J; bases unmatched to any gene: 3. The CDR3 consists of 15 residues. The CDR3 here is CASSETSGGTGELFF. In DNA, the CDR3 is TGTGCCAGCAGTGAAACCAGCGGGGGGACCGGGGAGCTGTTTTTT.

This clonotype was counted between two and nine times. The V and J genes are TRBV2 and TRBJ1-2, with 10 bases lining up with TRBD1. V lost 4 bases, J lost 6 bases, and 11 bases stayed unmatched. This CDR3 contains 16 residues. CDR1 and CDR2 from the germline V gene are SNHLY and FYNNEI. In nucleotides, the CDR3 is TGTGCCAGCAGTGGACAGGGGGCCCCTTGGGGCGATGGCTACACCTTC. Encoded protein: CASSGQGAPWGDGYTF.

The J gene is TRBJ2-7, the V gene TRBV7-2; D may be TRBD1 (5 bases). The V gene lost 2 bases and the J gene lost 0 bases, with 14 bases spanning the gap. Germline lookup yields CDR1 SGHTA and CDR2 FQGNSA. The CDR3 extends over 16 amino acids. In nucleotides, the CDR3 is TGTGCCAGCAGCTTAAAGGGGCCCTTCAGCTCCTACGAGCAGTACTTC. This codes for CASSLKGPFSSYEQYF.

Concerning this clonotype itself: At one end, the junction sequence differs from germline, possibly due to a read error. The chain has TRBV4-1 and TRBJ2-1, with a weak D call TRBD1 (6 bases). Germline assignment: CDR1 MGHRA and CDR2 YSYEKL. The CDR3 contains 14 residues. The CDR3 DNA reads TGCGCCAGCAGCCATATTTTGAGGGACAATGAGCAGTCCTTC. This encodes CASSHILRDNEQSF.

The chain combines TRBV4-1 with TRBJ1-5; D gene uncertain. V was pared by 1 base and J by 3 bases, with 7 bases between. Germline lookup yields CDR1 MGHRA and CDR2 YSYEKL. The CDR3 is made up of 14 amino acids. CDR3 sequence: CASSQVDPNQPQHF. The DNA for the CDR3 is TGCGCCAGCAGCCAAGTTGACCCCAATCAGCCCCAGCATTTT.

This clonotype came up a few times. V usage is TRBV29-1 and J usage is TRBJ2-7, with TRBD1 as a possible D gene (5 bases). The CDR3 is made up of 14 amino acids. Looked up from germline, CDR1 is SQVTM and CDR2 is ANQGSEA. V gave up 4 bases and J gave up 2 bases, with 15 bases separating them. CDR3 DNA sequence: TGCAGCGTTGTATCGCAGGGAAGAACCTACGAGCAGTACTTC. Protein sequence: CSVVSQGRTYEQYF.

This clonotype occurred a few times. The chain joins TRBV5-1 to TRBJ2-1; D may match TRBD1 or TRBD2 (5 bases each). The CDR3 has 18 amino acids. Trimming took 2 bases from V and 0 from J, leaving 18 bases between them. Per germline, CDR1 SGHRS and CDR2 YFSETQ. CDR3 DNA sequence: TGCGCCAGCAGCTTAGAGGGGTTAGGGCTGAGCTCCTACAATGAGCAGTTCTTC. Translating gives CASSLEGLGLSSYNEQFF.

In this sample, this clonotype turned up a few times. This rearrangement joins TRBV7-2 to TRBJ2-1; TRBD2 matches 9 bases. Germline V CDR1 and CDR2: SGHTA, FQGNSA. V gave up 1 base and J gave up 3 bases; unmatched junction bases: 4. The CDR3 totals 16 residues. CDR3 amino acids: CASSLVGSGSYNEQFF. CDR3 bases: TGTGCCAGCAGCTTAGTAGGTAGCGGGAGCTACAATGAGCAGTTCTTC.

The CDR3 protein is CSASPLGYNEQYF. CDR3 in DNA: TGCAGTGCTAGCCCCCTAGGTTACAATGAGCAGTACTTC. The chain has TRBV20-1 and TRBJ2-1; D not resolved. The end of the DNA aligns better with TRBJ2-7, so the J call may be wrong. The CDR3 is 13 amino acids. CDR1 is DFQATT and CDR2 is SNEGSKA in the germline V gene (reference sequence).